What follows are 14 T cell receptor beta chains derived from one specimen sequenced in a study of a mutant IDH1 vaccine in newly diagnosed glioma. Using immunoSEQ multiplex PCR, the repertoire was profiled, and TCRdb retains in-frame clones only, with some absent. The sample consists of some 63,000 clones, 74% of them appearing once. Their cognate antigens are unknown. Time point reported: week 35, safety follow-up. One vaccine dose held 300 ug of mutant IDH1 20-mer peptide and came with topical imiquimod. This specimen was PBMCs, taken from a glioma patient whose treatment included an IDH1 peptide vaccine. The receptors were gathered from a man aged 45-60 years with glioma.

The rearrangement joins TRBV5-4 to TRBJ2-2; D possibly corresponds to TRBD1 (6 bases). V lost 4 bases, J lost 4 bases, and 8 bases lay in between. Per the germline V gene, CDR1 is SGHNT and CDR2 is YYREEE (reference sequence). This CDR3 has 13 amino acids. This CDR3 is CASSRGGTGELFF. DNA for the CDR3: TGTGCCAGCAGCAGAGGGGGCACCGGGGAGCTGTTTTTT.

The J gene is TRBJ2-3, the V gene TRBV5-1, with a tentative D call TRBD1 (6 bases). CDR3 length: 15 amino acids. The V gene lost 4 bases and the J gene lost 5 bases, with 17 bases spanning the gap. Per germline, CDR1 SGHRS and CDR2 YFSETQ. The CDR3 loop reads CASSPGALQGDTQYF. In DNA form, the CDR3 reads TGCGCCAGCAGCCCTGGGGCCTTACAGGGAGATACGCAGTATTTT.

The chain couples TRBV27 to TRBJ2-2, with D tentatively TRBD1 (6 bases). V lost 6 bases and J lost 6, with 17 bases in between. The germline gives CDR1 MNHEY, CDR2 SMNVEV (reference sequence). The CDR3 runs 15 residues. The DNA for the CDR3 is TGTGCCAGCAGCAAACTACAGGGCTCGGCCGGGGAGCTGTTTTTT. This translates into CASSKLQGSAGELFF.

This CDR3 reads CASSLGAGPYNEQFF. In DNA, the CDR3 is TGTGCCAGCAGCTTGGGAGCAGGCCCCTACAATGAGCAGTTCTTC. The V and J genes are TRBV5-5 and TRBJ2-1; D unresolved. Trimming took 0 bases from V and 2 from J, leaving 9 bases between them. Germline values: CDR1 SGHKS, CDR2 YYEKEE (reference sequence). The CDR3 runs 15 residues.

The gene calls are TRBV9 and TRBJ1-4; possibly TRBD1 for D (6 bases). Trimming took 4 bases from V and 4 from J, leaving 11 bases between them. CDR1 is SGDLS, CDR2 YYNGEE, per germline. The CDR3 contains 14 residues. The CDR3 DNA reads TGTGCCAGCAGCCCGGACAGCTTTAATGAAAAACTGTTTTTT. This translates into CASSPDSFNEKLFF.

The sample holds one count of this clone. The rearrangement uses TRBV23-1 and TRBJ1-5; 7 nucleotides agree with TRBD1. TRBV23-1 is labeled an ORF, and its function is uncertain. The CDR3 covers 16 residues. After removal of 0 bases from V and 2 bases from J, the junction contained 4 bases not matched to a gene. In DNA form, the CDR3 reads TGCGCCAGCAGTCAATCCCACAGGGGCCGCAATCAGCCCCAGCATTTT. It specifies CASSQSHRGRNQPQHF.

V gene TRBV2 combines with J gene TRBJ1-5; D is ambiguous. V was cut by 1 base and J by 11 bases, with 15 bases left in between. Germline V CDR1 and CDR2: SNHLY, FYNNEI. The CDR3 spans 14 residues. DNA for the CDR3: TGTGCCAGCAGTGAAGAAAGCTTTGGTGGGGCCCAGCATTTT. Translated: CASSEESFGGAQHF.

The chain is built from TRBV6-5 and TRBJ2-3; 9 bases line up with TRBD1. This CDR3 contains 11 residues. Germline values: CDR1 MNHEY, CDR2 SVGAGI. Unmatched junction bases numbered 3, after V lost 6 bases and J lost 11 bases. The CDR3 region is CASRTGQGQYF. CDR3 DNA sequence: TGTGCCAGCAGGACGGGACAGGGGCAGTATTTT.

The chain couples TRBV13 to TRBJ1-1; perhaps TRBD1 as D (6 bases). The V and J ends lost 5 bases and 5 bases respectively, with 12 bases between them. The CDR3 runs to 13 residues. CDR1 and CDR2 from the germline V gene are PRHDT and FYEKMQ (reference sequence). CDR3: CASSPRGGTEAFF. For the CDR3, the DNA is TGTGCCAGCAGCCCAAGGGGGGGAACTGAAGCTTTCTTT.

The chain links TRBV5-1 to TRBJ1-1, with 7 nucleotides matching TRBD1. CDR1 and CDR2 (germline): SGHRS, YFSETQ. This CDR3 is 14 amino acids long. With 4 bases clipped from V and 10 bases from J, the junction kept 13 bases outside the gene matches. The CDR3 DNA reads TGCGCCAGCAGCCAAGGGACAGCCCAACCGGGAGCTTTCTTT. Protein sequence: CASSQGTAQPGAFF.

This clone came up a few times. The chain employs TRBV5-1 and TRBJ2-7, with 7 positions matching TRBD2. The CDR3 extends over 13 amino acids. CDR1 and CDR2 from the germline V gene are SGHRS and YFSETQ. The V and J ends lost 4 bases and 1 base, in that order; junction bases with no gene match: 2. The CDR3 protein is CASSAGGSYEQYF. The CDR3 DNA reads as TGCGCCAGCAGCGCCGGGGGGTCCTACGAGCAGTACTTC.

This clone was seen a handful of times. The chain uses TRBV5-6 and TRBJ1-2; D gene unclear. There are 12 residues in the CDR3. Looked up from germline, CDR1 is SGHDT and CDR2 is YYEEEE. V gave up 1 base and J gave up 7 bases, with 8 bases separating them. The CDR3 is CASSLREPGYTF. DNA for the CDR3: TGTGCCAGCAGCTTGCGAGAACCTGGCTACACCTTC.

This rearrangement joins TRBV18 to TRBJ1-1, with a possible D match to TRBD1 (6 bases). CDR3 length: 15 amino acids. Germline CDR1 and CDR2: KGHSH and LQKENI. V lost 6 bases to trimming and J lost 1 base, with 15 bases between them. CDR3 DNA sequence: TGTGCCAGCTCTCCGAGACAGGCCAAGAACACTGAAGCTTTCTTT. Translation gives CASSPRQAKNTEAFF.

The J gene is TRBJ2-2, the V gene TRBV7-2; 8 bases align to TRBD2. Trimming removed 7 bases from V and 1 base from J; junction bases left unmatched: 8. This CDR3 is built from 16 residues. Germline assignment: CDR1 SGHTA and CDR2 FQGNSA. The CDR3 loop reads CASKGGSGGNTGELFF. The CDR3 nucleotides are TGTGCCAGCAAGGGAGGGAGCGGGGGGAACACCGGGGAGCTGTTTTTT.